Listed here are 30 T cell receptor beta chains from one sample, sequenced in a study of Graves' ophthalmopathy and Graves' hyperthyroidism. CDR3 regions of TCR beta were amplified from RNA transcripts. After a first-round RT-PCR with HTBI primers, a second-round multiplex PCR was run. Via MiXCR, TCRdb re-called the multiplex PCR reads, giving one row per CDR3 protein. The sample gives roughly 700,000 distinct CDR3 sequences, approximately 40% of which show up once; roughly 46% is in the top ten. The sequenced sample was peripheral blood. The receptors were gathered from an adult man with Graves' ophthalmopathy.

There are many counts of this clonotype. The chain has TRBV7-8 and TRBJ1-3, with 7 bases matching TRBD1. The V segment lost 6 bases and the J segment 1 base; nucleotides outside the gene matches: 12. Germline V CDR1 and CDR2: SGHVS, FQNEAQ. CDR3 length equals 17 residues. CDR3 loop: CASSPATGALSGNTIYF. The CDR3 DNA reads as TGTGCCAGCAGTCCTGCAACAGGGGCCTTGTCTGGAAACACCATATATTTT. The whole variable domain, filled in from reference TRBV7-8 and TRBJ1-3, reads GAGVSQSPRYKVAKRGQDVALRCDPISGHVSLFWYQQALGQGPEFLTYFQNEAQLDKSGLPSDRFFAERPEGSVSTLKIQRTQQEDSAVYLCASSPATGALSGNTIYFGEGSWLTVV.

This clonotype showed up just a few times. The chain joins TRBV15 to TRBJ1-5; tentative D call: TRBD1 (5 bases). Looked up from germline, CDR1 is LNHNV and CDR2 is YYDKDF (reference sequence). There are 15 residues in the CDR3. The germline V and J ends were trimmed by 1 base and 4 bases, with 11 bases remaining between them. Here the CDR3 DNA reads TGTGCCACCAGCAGAGCCGGGGCCAGGAATCAGCCCCAGCATTTT. It encodes CATSRAGARNQPQHF.

This clonotype was counted only a few times. The chain links TRBV12-3 or TRBV12-4 to TRBJ2-5, with a tentative D call TRBD1 (7 bases). The CDR3 consists of 14 residues. Trimming shortened V by 3 bases and J by 2 bases, and 10 bases separated the two germline ends. Here the CDR3 reads CASSFAGQQETQYF. The CDR3 DNA reads as TGTGCCAGCAGTTTCGCGGGACAGCAAGAGACCCAGTACTTC.

This clonotype was seen at least ten times. The V call is TRBV10-3, the J call TRBJ1-1, with D maybe TRBD1 (5 bases). Germline assignment: CDR1 ENHRY and CDR2 SYGVKD. V dropped 0 bases and J dropped 8 bases, with 10 bases sitting between them. CDR3 length equals 13 residues. CDR3: CAISESWRTEAFF. The DNA for the CDR3 is TGTGCCATCAGTGAGTCGTGGAGGACAGAAGCTTTCTTT.

In regard to this clonotype: This could be a read error, since a much larger clone is one nucleotide away. This CDR3 fails to terminate in the conserved phenylalanine or tryptophan, so it likely reflects a read error. The genes are TRBV20-1 and TRBJ1-1; D might be TRBD1 (6 bases). Germline values: CDR1 DFQATT, CDR2 SNEGSKA (reference sequence). The CDR3 runs 13 residues. V lost 3 bases, J lost 8 bases, and 16 bases lay in between. CDR3 residues: CSASWYRTEEAFI. In DNA form, the CDR3 reads TGCAGTGCTAGTTGGTACAGGACAGAAGAAGCTTTCATT.

The rearrangement links TRBV24-1 to TRBJ2-5; 10 positions match TRBD2. The CDR3 runs 18 residues. In germline, CDR1 is KGHDR, CDR2 SFDVKD. V trimming: 10 bases; J trimming: 1 base; junction bases outside the gene matches: 17. The CDR3 DNA sequence: TGTGCCACTTGGGACAGAACAACTAGCGGGACCTGCCAAGAGACCCAGTACTTC. This gives the protein CATWDRTTSGTCQETQYF.

V gene TRBV7-2 combines with J gene TRBJ2-5, with a tentative D call TRBD1 (8 bases). From germline, CDR1 is SGHTA and CDR2 FQGNSA. This CDR3 contains 16 residues. V lost 1 base and J 5 bases, leaving 17 bases between the germline ends. The DNA of the CDR3 is TGTGCCAGCAGCTTAGTAACAGGGGGGGCAAGTGAGACCCAGTACTTC. Amino acids: CASSLVTGGASETQYF.

The chain carries TRBV20-1 and TRBJ2-2; D ambiguous. Germline V gene data show CDR1 as DFQATT and CDR2 as SNEGSKA (reference sequence). Deletions cut 5 bases from V and 1 base from J, with 11 bases between. The CDR3 has 14 amino acids. CDR3 amino acids: CSAQSLENTGELFF. CDR3 nucleotides: TGCAGTGCTCAAAGCCTAGAGAACACCGGGGAGCTGTTTTTT.

The gene calls are TRBV15 and TRBJ2-6; D is unclear. Deletions cut 1 base from V and 3 bases from J, with 7 bases between. CDR3 size: 15 residues. Germline CDR1 is LNHNV and CDR2 is YYDKDF (reference sequence). CDR3 protein: CATSRGGGGANVLTF. CDR3 DNA: TGTGCCACCAGCAGAGGGGGTGGTGGGGCCAACGTCCTGACTTTC. Combining the CDR3 with reference TRBV15 and TRBJ2-6 gives the whole variable domain DAMVIQNPRYQVTQFGKPVTLSCSQTLNHNVMYWYQQKSSQAPKLLFHYYDKDFNNEADTPDNFQSRRPNTSFCFLDIRSPGLGDTAMYLCATSRGGGGANVLTFGAGSRLTVL.

V usage is TRBV11-1 and J usage is TRBJ2-6, with TRBD1 identical over 7 bases. The CDR3 sequence is 16 residues long. V shed 6 bases and J 0 bases; nucleotides not matched to a gene: 5. Per the germline V gene, CDR1 is SGHAT and CDR2 is FQDESV (reference sequence). CDR3 coding DNA: TGTGCCAGCAGTGGGACAGCCGTCTCTGGGGCCAACGTCCTGACTTTC. Its protein product is CASSGTAVSGANVLTF.

The table lists this clonotype with many counts. The gene calls are TRBV10-3 and TRBJ1-2, with TRBD1 identical over 7 bases. This CDR3 has 15 residues. CDR1 ENHRY and CDR2 SYGVKD come from the germline V gene. V gave up 4 bases and J gave up 2 bases; unmatched junction bases: 7. In DNA, the CDR3 is TGTGCCATCAGTGGCCGAACGGACAGGAACTATGGCTACACCTTC. Translated, it gives CAISGRTDRNYGYTF.

In this sample, this clonotype turned up many times. The chain recombines TRBV11-2 with TRBJ2-7, with D unclear. Germline loops: CDR1 SGHAT, CDR2 FQNNGV. Trimming stripped 0 bases from V and 5 bases from J, with 8 bases between. The CDR3 totals 13 residues. The CDR3: CASSLEGPHEQYF. The CDR3 DNA follows: TGTGCCAGCAGCTTAGAAGGGCCCCACGAGCAGTACTTC.

DNA of the CDR3: TGCGCCAGCATCGCCGGGACAGGGTATCGCTATGGCTACACCTTC. This encodes CASIAGTGYRYGYTF. V is TRBV10-2 and J is TRBJ1-2; 9 bases fit TRBD1. This CDR3 is 15 amino acids long. The germline gives CDR1 WSHSY, CDR2 SAAADI. V was clipped by 7 bases and J by 4 bases; unmatched bases: 10.

This chain joins TRBV25-1 and TRBJ1-2, with D possibly matching TRBD1 (5 bases). The CDR3 has 16 amino acids. Germline CDR1 MGHDK, CDR2 SYGVNS. Trimming took off 2 bases at V and 4 bases at J, with 17 bases between the two ends. The CDR3 nucleotides are TGTGCCAGCAGTGAAGGACAAGGGTCTAGTGGCTATGGCTACACCTTC. This gives the protein CASSEGQGSSGYGYTF.

This clonotype has at least ten counts. This sequence joins TRBV15 and TRBJ1-6; D is undetermined. Trimming removed 0 bases at V and 8 bases at J, with 17 bases between. Germline V lookup: CDR1 LNHNV, CDR2 YYDKDF (reference sequence). CDR3 length: 17 residues. The CDR3 DNA is TGTGCCACCAGCAGAGACTTCGGCCGGGTTCACGATTCACCCCTCCACTTT. Translated, it gives CATSRDFGRVHDSPLHF.

The V call is TRBV2, the J call TRBJ2-3; TRBD2 matches at 9 bases. With 6 bases clipped from V and 2 bases from J, the junction kept 6 bases outside the gene matches. This CDR3 is built from 15 residues. Germline V gene sequence: CDR1 SNHLY, CDR2 FYNNEI. The CDR3 DNA reads TGTGCCAGCAGCTCAGCGGGGGGCAACACAGATACGCAGTATTTT. It yields the protein CASSSAGGNTDTQYF.

The J gene is TRBJ2-1, the V gene TRBV5-1, with unresolved D. The end of the DNA fits TRBJ2-7 better, so the J call may be wrong. The CDR3 has 13 amino acids. Germline V lookup: CDR1 SGHRS, CDR2 YFSETQ. The DNA for the CDR3 is TGCGCCAGCAGCTTTGACGGTAACAATGAGCAGTACTTC. Protein sequence: CASSFDGNNEQYF.

Only a few counts were recorded for this clonotype. The V and J genes are TRBV29-1 and TRBJ2-7; D is perhaps TRBD1 (6 bases). The CDR3 has 15 residues. V dropped 0 bases and J dropped 2 bases, with 14 bases sitting between them. Germline values: CDR1 SQVTM, CDR2 ANQGSEA. The DNA of the CDR3 is TGCAGCGTTGAAGAGGCGAGGGGGACCACCTACGAGCAGTACTTC. Encoded protein: CSVEEARGTTYEQYF.

This clonotype turned up a few times. The CDR3 loop is CASSLKGQDSPLHF. In nucleotides, the CDR3 is TGCGCCAGCAGCTTAAAGGGTCAGGATTCACCCCTCCACTTT. The gene calls are TRBV5-1 and TRBJ1-6; D ambiguous. Germline V gene data show CDR1 as SGHRS and CDR2 as YFSETQ. The CDR3 spans 14 residues. Trimming stripped 2 bases from V and 8 bases from J, with 11 bases between.

The chain links TRBV7-9 to TRBJ1-5; TRBD1 is a possible D gene (6 bases). V was cut by 5 bases and J by 7 bases, with 18 bases left in between. This CDR3 comprises 15 residues. CDR1 and CDR2 from the germline V gene are SEHNR and FQNEAQ (reference sequence). The CDR3 reads CASSQDSQGLQPQHF. The CDR3 DNA is TGTGCCAGCAGCCAAGATTCGCAGGGGTTACAGCCCCAGCATTTT. The full variable domain, completed using reference TRBV7-9 and TRBJ1-5, is DTGVSQNPRHKITKRGQNVTFRCDPISEHNRLYWYRQTLGQGPEFLTYFQNEAQLEKSRLLSDRFSAERPKGSFSTLEIQRTEQGDSAMYLCASSQDSQGLQPQHFGDGTRLSIL.

Remarks on this clonotype: One end of the junction does not line up with germline, which may come from a read error. The chain has TRBV29-1 and TRBJ1-2, with D perhaps matching TRBD1 (6 bases). The germline V gene has CDR1 SQVTM and CDR2 ANQGSEA. CDR3 length equals 13 residues. CDR3 residues: CACETGTNYGYTF. CDR3 sequence (DNA): TGTGCCTGCGAGACAGGAACTAACTATGGCTACACCTTC.

There are a few counts of this clonotype. The chain couples TRBV9 to TRBJ1-6, with 8 bases lining up with TRBD1. Germline V gives CDR1 SGDLS, CDR2 YYNGEE. The CDR3 has 15 amino acids. Trimming took 7 bases from V and 7 from J; bases not matched to a gene: 10. The CDR3 DNA reads TGTGCCAGCTCACCGGACAGGGTGAGGAATTCACCCCTCCACTTT. Protein: CASSPDRVRNSPLHF.

This chain connects TRBV6-6 to TRBJ1-2; 8 bases are a match to TRBD1. Germline CDR1 and CDR2: MNHNY and SVGAGI (reference sequence). CDR3 length: 15 residues. V was pared by 10 bases and J by 4 bases, with 14 bases of the junction left unmatched. This CDR3 is CATGGQTGTGYGYTF. CDR3 DNA: TGTGCCACCGGGGGTCAAACCGGGACAGGCTATGGCTACACCTTC.

The chain couples TRBV2 to TRBJ1-5, with D perhaps matching TRBD1 (6 bases). The CDR3 totals 11 residues. Trimming left V 6 bases short and J 13 bases short, with 13 bases between. CDR1 and CDR2 (germline): SNHLY, FYNNEI. CDR3 residues: CASRRWGHQHF. The CDR3 nucleotides are TGTGCCAGCAGACGATGGGGGCATCAGCATTTT.

This clonotype has more than one count but fewer than ten. This chain joins TRBV19 and TRBJ1-1; maybe TRBD1 (5 bases). Germline V CDR1 and CDR2: LNHDA, SQIVND (reference sequence). This CDR3 is built from 13 residues. V was pared by 3 bases and J by 11 bases, with 16 bases between. The CDR3 bases are TGTGCCAGTAGTATTCCGGGACCTCCGGTCGCTTTCTTT. The encoded protein is CASSIPGPPVAFF.

This clonotype has a handful of counts. A much larger clone differs from this one at a single base, so this may be a read error. The chain uses TRBV25-1 and TRBJ2-5; D call uncertain. From germline, CDR1 is MGHDK and CDR2 SYGVNS. This CDR3 has 15 residues. CDR3 sequence: CASSESKGIQETQCF. As DNA, the CDR3 is TGTGCCAGCAGTGAATCTAAGGGAATCCAAGAGACCCAGTGCTTC.

This clonotype was detected many times. The rearrangement links TRBV15 to TRBJ2-5; D assignment may be TRBD1 or TRBD2 (5 bases each). Germline CDR1 is LNHNV and CDR2 is YYDKDF (reference sequence). V lost 1 base and J 5 bases, leaving 11 bases between the germline ends. The CDR3 runs to 14 residues. CDR3 loop: CATSRVRGFETQYF. The DNA for the CDR3 is TGTGCCACCAGCAGAGTGAGGGGCTTTGAGACCCAGTACTTC.

This clonotype was counted only a few times. The chain employs TRBV7-2 and TRBJ1-4, with D possibly being TRBD1 (6 bases). Trimming pared 5 bases from V and 8 bases from J, leaving 18 bases between. Germline values: CDR1 SGHTA, CDR2 FQGNSA. This CDR3 comprises 15 residues. In DNA, the CDR3 is TGTGCCAGCAGCACACGCCAGGGGCGGTGGGAAAAACTGTTTTTT. It encodes CASSTRQGRWEKLFF.

This clonotype was detected a few times. The gene calls are TRBV11-2 and TRBJ2-5; D call uncertain. Deletions cut 0 bases from V and 1 base from J, with 9 bases between. The CDR3 runs 15 residues. The germline gives CDR1 SGHAT, CDR2 FQNNGV. The CDR3 is CASSLEAGPQETQYF. The CDR3 DNA reads as TGTGCCAGCAGCTTAGAGGCCGGACCCCAAGAGACCCAGTACTTC.

V and J are TRBV7-2 and TRBJ2-7; 8 bases map to TRBD1. This CDR3 spans 15 amino acids. Trimming removed 5 bases from V and 2 bases from J; junction bases left unmatched: 8. Per the germline V gene, CDR1 is SGHTA and CDR2 is FQGNSA. CDR3 DNA sequence: TGTGCCAGCAGCGCCGGACAGGGATACACCTACGAGCAGTACTTC. Its translation: CASSAGQGYTYEQYF.